The TCR beta chain under discussion was sequenced for a study of cytomegalovirus exposure and HLA in healthy donors (dated by TCRdb to the late 2010s). The study in broad terms: A later analysis indicated that the roughly 120 validation repertoires were generated on the platform also employed for the approximately 700 repertoires of the first cohort. In addition to the first cohort of around 670 subjects, a separate validation cohort of 100 to 150 different subjects was used. The study combined high-throughput TCR immunosequencing, statistical association of individual TCRs with disease status, and machine learning to predict cytomegalovirus infection status. The aim of the study was to test whether cataloging public T cell receptors could identify signatures of past pathogen exposure. The research as a whole found: A later analysis lacked HLA typing for the validation cohort, so it scored co-occurrence in that cohort across all 130 or so repertoires. Across donors, most TCR sequences were observed very rarely, whereas some public TCRs were present in many individuals. A total of about 180 TCR beta chains were listed by the study as associated with cytomegalovirus. Three of the identified cytomegalovirus-associated TCR beta chains were confirmed in vitro to be specific for cytomegalovirus antigens. In both the original and validation cohorts, the classifier was reported to diagnose cytomegalovirus status with high specificity and sensitivity. According to the authors, the approach could potentially be generalized to other disease states and immunological phenotypes. Of the cluster scores, approximately 95% were above 0 in a later analysis, which found that TCRs clustered in the first cohort also tended to co-occur in the approximately 110 validation repertoires.

Turning to this clone: The antigen it recognizes is unknown. There are no base qualities to consult, and no much larger clone falls within one base.

Library preparation used the immunoSEQ multiplex PCR assay. Per the authors' processing: To diagnose cytomegalovirus status from the catalog of TCR beta chain sequences, a statistical classification framework was built. TCRdb obtained this table from immuneACCESS and retained in-frame rearrangements with V and J assigned. These tables miss some clones; where compared with another copy, unresolved V genes account for less than half of the shortfall, and the remainder is unexplained. The DNA gave D and trimming, while V, J and clone size come from that table. In this sample the table shows about 78,000 clones, 90% to 96% of which occur a single time. The ten largest clones add up to 1.6% of the sample. CDR1 and CDR2 (SGHRS, YFSETQ) derive from the germline V gene. V lost 4 bases and J lost 3 bases, and the count of bases not matched to a germline gene is 7. The CDR3 measures 15 amino acids from cysteine to phenylalanine. Only the CDR3 region is kept as DNA, spanning 45 bases read in frame from base 1.

Separate from the approximately 700-subject first cohort, the validation cohort of 95 to 150 subjects was the group to which the donors belonged. The TCR was taken from a man between 18 and 35 years old in good health and CMV-seropositive. The rearranged segments are TRBV5-1 and TRBJ2-3; the central 8 bases match TRBD1. Sequences were obtained from PBMCs. The sequenced DNA: TGCGCCAGCAGCACTGGACAGGGCAGAACAGATACGCAGTATTTT. This translates into CASSTGQGRTDTQYF.